Below, one T cell receptor (beta chain) is given with its context. Its antigen remains unknown. The table came from immunoSEQ multiplex PCR; TCRdb's copy has only in-frame clones and leaves some out. The repertoire holds roughly 60,000 clones, around 91% seen once, with more than 13% in the top ten. CDR1 SGHNT and CDR2 YYREEE come from the germline V gene (reference sequence). The length of the CDR3 is 14 residues. V was trimmed by 0 bases and J by 6 bases, leaving 12 bases between them. This sample was taken from a study of OX40 agonist ivuxolimab in advanced cancers. Study details: Every 2 weeks, ivuxolimab was infused into the patients intravenously at between 0.01 and 10 mg/kg. Study-wide findings and caveats: Antigen specificity remained undetermined for the expanded peripheral T cells.

Sequencing used CD4+ or CD8+ T cells sorted from blood, obtained in a trial of the OX40 agonist ivuxolimab. The source of this sequence is an adult with an advanced solid tumor such as melanoma, head and neck, liver or kidney cancer. The genes are TRBV5-4 and TRBJ1-1; D not resolved. For the CDR3, the DNA is TGTGCCAGCAGCTTGGGGCAGAGTCAGGCTGAAGCTTTCTTT. Protein product: CASSLGQSQAEAFF.